A selection of T cell receptor beta chains follows, all from one sample in a study of CD8+ T cells in alopecia areata. Clones were read by immunoSEQ multiplex PCR, and TCRdb kept only the in-frame ones, dropping some. The sample lists around 250,000 clones, 67% occurring once. This sample comprised CD4+ T cells sorted from blood, obtained at week 0. All receptors come from a human donor with alopecia areata. Each CDR3 is given with its conserved first and last residue. D genes are given only for firm matches. Clone size is shown for a subset of rows, as once, few, many or a class of expanded clone.

>TRBJ1-5|TRBD1|-|TRBV25-1
TGTGCCAGCGGACAGGGGTTAGAAGCCCAGCATTTT
CASGQGLEAQHF
>TRBJ2-6|TRBD1|-|TRBV7-6
TGTGCCAGCAGCTCCTACCGACAGGGTGGGGCCAACGTCCTGACTTTC
CASSSYRQGGANVLTF
>TRBJ2-5|-|-|TRBV4-3
TGCGCCAGCAGCCCCCAGGGGGGGGCAGAAGAGACCCAGTACTTC
CASSPQGGAEETQYF
>TRBJ2-7|TRBD2|-|TRBV13
TGTGCCAGCAGCCAGCCTCGGCTAGCGGGGTACGAGCAGTACTTC
CASSQPRLAGYEQYF
>TRBJ1-1|TRBD1|-|TRBV7-9
TGTGCCAGCAGCCCGGGGACAGGTGGGAACACTGAAGCTTTCTTT
CASSPGTGGNTEAFF
>TRBJ2-1|-|few|TRBV29-1
TGCAGCGTTGGGCAGGGGTTAGGCAATGAGCAGTTCTTC
CSVGQGLGNEQFF
>TRBJ2-4|-|-|TRBV27
TGTGCCAGCAGTTATGACAGACTAGCCAAAAACATTCAGTACTTC
CASSYDRLAKNIQYF
>TRBJ1-6|TRBD1|-|TRBV29-1
TGCAGCGTTGCACAGGGGACCAATAATTCACCCCTCCACTTT
CSVAQGTNNSPLHF
>TRBJ2-1|-|few|TRBV29-1
TGCAGCGTTGATCCTCAGGGTACGGTTTCGGATGAGCAGTTCTTC
CSVDPQGTVSDEQFF
>TRBJ1-6|-|-|TRBV30
TGTGCCTGGAGGTCCCGGACAAGTTCACCCCTCCACTTT
CAWRSRTSSPLHF
>TRBJ1-2|TRBD1|-|TRBV5-1
TGCGCCAGCAGCTTGGAGGGACAGGGCTATGGCTACACCTTC
CASSLEGQGYGYTF
>TRBJ1-1|-|-|TRBV7-9
TGTGCCAGCAGCGCCCCCCACAAGAACACTGAAGCTTTCTTT
CASSAPHKNTEAFF
>TRBJ2-4|-|-|TRBV7-9
TGTGCCAGCAGCTTAGCGTCAGCACTCCCAGCCAAAAACATTCAGTACTTC
CASSLASALPAKNIQYF
>TRBJ1-1|-|few|TRBV6-6
TGTGCCAGCAGTCTCCCCGTGGGGAGCACTGAAGCTTTCTTT
CASSLPVGSTEAFF
>TRBJ1-6|-|-|TRBV5-1
TGCGCCAGCAGCTTGGTCGCAGGGTCGAGCAATTCACCCCTCCACTTT
CASSLVAGSSNSPLHF
>TRBJ1-1|-|once|TRBV29-1
TGCAGCGTTGAACGGGGTCGGGGCACTGAAGCTTTCTTT
CSVERGRGTEAFF
>TRBJ2-7|-|-|TRBV4-1
TGCGCCAGCAGCCCGAAGATGGGGAGCTCCTACGAGCAGTACTTC
CASSPKMGSSYEQYF
>TRBJ2-3|-|-|TRBV4-3
TGCGCCAGCAGCCGGGGCACGGGGGGCACAGATACGCAGTATTTT
CASSRGTGGTDTQYF
>TRBJ2-7|-|-|TRBV6-5
TGTGCCAGCAGTTACGGACGAGCCACCTACGAGCAGTACTTC
CASSYGRATYEQYF
>TRBJ1-6|-|-|TRBV14
TGTGCCAGCAGCCAAGCAGGAGGTAATTCACCCCTCCACTTT
CASSQAGGNSPLHF
>TRBJ2-5|TRBD2|few|TRBV5-1
TGCGCCAGCAGCTTGCGGCCTAGCGGGGGTGGAGAGACCCAGTACTTC
CASSLRPSGGGETQYF
>TRBJ2-3|-|few|TRBV5-1
TGCGCCAGCAGCTTGGCAGGGAGCACAGATACGCAGTATTTT
CASSLAGSTDTQYF